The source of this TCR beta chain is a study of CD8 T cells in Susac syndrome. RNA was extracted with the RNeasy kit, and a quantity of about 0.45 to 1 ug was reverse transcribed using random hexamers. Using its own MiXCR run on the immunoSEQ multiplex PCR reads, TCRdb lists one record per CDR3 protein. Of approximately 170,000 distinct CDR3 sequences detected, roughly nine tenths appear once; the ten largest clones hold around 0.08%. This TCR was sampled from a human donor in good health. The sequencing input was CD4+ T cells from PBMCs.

This CDR3 reads CASSRGQPSYEQYF. In DNA, the CDR3 is TGTGCCAGCAGCCGTGGACAGCCCTCCTACGAGCAGTACTTC. The chain employs TRBV7-2 and TRBJ2-7; tentatively, D is TRBD1 (6 bases). Between the trimmed V and J ends, which lost 5 bases and 0 bases, there was a span of 11 bases. Germline V lookup: CDR1 SGHTA, CDR2 FQGNSA. The CDR3 is 14 residues long.